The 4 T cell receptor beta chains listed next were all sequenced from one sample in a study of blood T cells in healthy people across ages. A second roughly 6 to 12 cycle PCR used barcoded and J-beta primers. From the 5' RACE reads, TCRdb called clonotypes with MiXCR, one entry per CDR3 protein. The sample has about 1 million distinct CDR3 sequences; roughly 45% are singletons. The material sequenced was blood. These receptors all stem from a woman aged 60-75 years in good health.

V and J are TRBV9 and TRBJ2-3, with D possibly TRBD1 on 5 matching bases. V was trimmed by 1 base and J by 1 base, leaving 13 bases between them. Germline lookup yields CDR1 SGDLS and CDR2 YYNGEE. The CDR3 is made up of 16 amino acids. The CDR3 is CASSVRGSPRTDTQYF. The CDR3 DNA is TGTGCCAGCAGCGTAAGGGGTAGCCCCCGCACAGATACGCAGTATTTT.

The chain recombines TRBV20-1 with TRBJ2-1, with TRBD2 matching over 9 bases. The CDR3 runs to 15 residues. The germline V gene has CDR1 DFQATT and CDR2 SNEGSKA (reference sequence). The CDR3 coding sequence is TGCAGCGTATCTAGCGGGAATCCTCTCTACAATGAGCAGTTCTTC. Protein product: CSVSSGNPLYNEQFF.

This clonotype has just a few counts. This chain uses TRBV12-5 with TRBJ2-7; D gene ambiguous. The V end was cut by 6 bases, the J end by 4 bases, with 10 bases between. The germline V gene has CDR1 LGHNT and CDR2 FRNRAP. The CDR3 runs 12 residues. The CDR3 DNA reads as TGTGCTAGTGGCCCCCCCCGATACGAGCAGTACTTC. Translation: CASGPPRYEQYF.

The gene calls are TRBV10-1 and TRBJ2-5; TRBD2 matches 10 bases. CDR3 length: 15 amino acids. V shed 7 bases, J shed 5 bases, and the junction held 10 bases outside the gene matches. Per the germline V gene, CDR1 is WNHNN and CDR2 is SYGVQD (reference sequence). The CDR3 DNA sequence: TGCGCCAGCATTCAAGCGGGAGGGCCTGAGGAGACCCAGTACTTC. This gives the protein CASIQAGGPEETQYF.